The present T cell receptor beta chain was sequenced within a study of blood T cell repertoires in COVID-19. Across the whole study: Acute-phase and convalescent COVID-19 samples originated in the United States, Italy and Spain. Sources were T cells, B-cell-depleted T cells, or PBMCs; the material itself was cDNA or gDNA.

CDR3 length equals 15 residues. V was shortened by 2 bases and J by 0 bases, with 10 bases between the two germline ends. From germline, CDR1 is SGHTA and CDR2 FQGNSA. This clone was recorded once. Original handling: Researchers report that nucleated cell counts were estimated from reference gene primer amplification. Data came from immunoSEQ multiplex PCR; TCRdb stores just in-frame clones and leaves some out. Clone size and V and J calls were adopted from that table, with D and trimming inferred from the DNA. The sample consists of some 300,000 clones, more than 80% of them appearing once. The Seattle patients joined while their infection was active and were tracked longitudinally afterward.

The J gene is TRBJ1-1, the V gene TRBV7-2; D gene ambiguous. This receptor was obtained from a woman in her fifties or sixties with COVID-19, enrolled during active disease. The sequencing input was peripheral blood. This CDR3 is CASSLTAGMNTEAFF. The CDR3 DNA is TGTGCCAGCAGCTTAACAGCAGGCATGAACACTGAAGCTTTCTTT.